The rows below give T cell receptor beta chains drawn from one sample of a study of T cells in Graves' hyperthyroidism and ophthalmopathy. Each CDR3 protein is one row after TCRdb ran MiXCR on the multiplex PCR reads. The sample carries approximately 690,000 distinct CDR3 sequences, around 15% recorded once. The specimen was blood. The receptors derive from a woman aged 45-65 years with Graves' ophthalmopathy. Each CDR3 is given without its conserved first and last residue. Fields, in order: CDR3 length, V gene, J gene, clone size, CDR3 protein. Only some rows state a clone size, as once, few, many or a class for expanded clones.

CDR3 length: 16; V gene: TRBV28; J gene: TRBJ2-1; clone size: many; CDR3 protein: ASRPRTSGSSSYNEQF
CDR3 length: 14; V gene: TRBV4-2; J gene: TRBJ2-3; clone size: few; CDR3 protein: ASSQDLGGSWDTQY
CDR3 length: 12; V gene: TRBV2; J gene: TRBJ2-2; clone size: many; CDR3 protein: ASSDSGRDGELF
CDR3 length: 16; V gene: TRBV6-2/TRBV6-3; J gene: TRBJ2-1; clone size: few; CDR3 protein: ASSPRTSGSISYNEQF
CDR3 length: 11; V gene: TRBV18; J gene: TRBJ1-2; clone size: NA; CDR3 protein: ASSPPRGLGYT
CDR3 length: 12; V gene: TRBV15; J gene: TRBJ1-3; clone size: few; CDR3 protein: ATSSSGPGNTIY
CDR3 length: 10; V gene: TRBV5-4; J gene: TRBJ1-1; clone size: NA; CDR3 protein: ASSKNAAEAF
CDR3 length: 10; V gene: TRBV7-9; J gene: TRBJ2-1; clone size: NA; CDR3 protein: ASSPLTSEQF
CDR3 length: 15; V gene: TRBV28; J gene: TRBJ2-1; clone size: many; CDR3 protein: ASSLVLSPQASNEQF
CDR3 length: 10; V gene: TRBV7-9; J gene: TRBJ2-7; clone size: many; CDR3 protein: ASSLSAYEQY
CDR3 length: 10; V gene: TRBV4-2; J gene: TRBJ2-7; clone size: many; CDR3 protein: ASSRGTHEQY
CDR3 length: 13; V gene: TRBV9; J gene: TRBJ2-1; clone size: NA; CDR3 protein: ASSVRASGYNEQF
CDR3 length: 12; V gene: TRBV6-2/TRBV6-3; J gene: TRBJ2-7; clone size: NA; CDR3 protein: ASSYIGQGYEQY
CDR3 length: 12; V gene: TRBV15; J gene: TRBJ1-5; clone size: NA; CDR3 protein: ATSKTGGGQPQH
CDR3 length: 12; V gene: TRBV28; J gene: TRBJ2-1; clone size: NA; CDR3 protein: ASSEGRSLGEQF
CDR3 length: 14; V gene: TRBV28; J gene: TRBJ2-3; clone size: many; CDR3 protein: ASSLSGPPGTDTQY
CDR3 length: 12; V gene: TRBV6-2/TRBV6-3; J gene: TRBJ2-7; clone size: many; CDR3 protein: ASRPPGQPYEQY
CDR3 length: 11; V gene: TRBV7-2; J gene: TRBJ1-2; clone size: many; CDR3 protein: ASSSDRGMGYT
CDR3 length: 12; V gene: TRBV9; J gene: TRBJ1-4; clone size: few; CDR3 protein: ASSGQGGNEKLF
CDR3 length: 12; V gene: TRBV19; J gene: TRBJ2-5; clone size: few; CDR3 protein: ASSITGVEETQY
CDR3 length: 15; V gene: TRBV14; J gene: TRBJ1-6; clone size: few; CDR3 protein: ASSQDWGQGLNSPLH
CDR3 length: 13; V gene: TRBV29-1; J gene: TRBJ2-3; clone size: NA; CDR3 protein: SVEWTSGSMGTQY
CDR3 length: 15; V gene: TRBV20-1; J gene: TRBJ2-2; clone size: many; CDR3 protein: SARDSETSPNTGELF
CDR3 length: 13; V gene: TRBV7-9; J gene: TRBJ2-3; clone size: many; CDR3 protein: ASSFLGESPDTQY
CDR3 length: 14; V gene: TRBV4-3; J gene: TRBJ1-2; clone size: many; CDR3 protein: ASSQDWGTGNYGYT
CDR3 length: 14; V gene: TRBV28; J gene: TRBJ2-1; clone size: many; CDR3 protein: ASSLGPRISYNEQF
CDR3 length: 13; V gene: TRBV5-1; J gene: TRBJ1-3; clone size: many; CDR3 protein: ASSNTGSSGNTIY
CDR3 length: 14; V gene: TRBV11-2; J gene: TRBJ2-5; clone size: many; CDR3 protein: ASSLGAAGPQETQY